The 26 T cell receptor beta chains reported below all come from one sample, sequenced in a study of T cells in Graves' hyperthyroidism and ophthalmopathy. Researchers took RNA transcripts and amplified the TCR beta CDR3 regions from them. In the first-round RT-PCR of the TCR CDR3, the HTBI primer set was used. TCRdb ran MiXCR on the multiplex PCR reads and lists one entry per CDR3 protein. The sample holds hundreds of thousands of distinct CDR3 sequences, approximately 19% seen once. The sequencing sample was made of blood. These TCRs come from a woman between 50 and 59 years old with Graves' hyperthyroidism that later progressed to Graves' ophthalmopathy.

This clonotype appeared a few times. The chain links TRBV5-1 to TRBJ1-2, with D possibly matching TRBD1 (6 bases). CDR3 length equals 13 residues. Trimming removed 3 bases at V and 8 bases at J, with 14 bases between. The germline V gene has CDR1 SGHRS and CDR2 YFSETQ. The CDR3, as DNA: TGCGCCAGCAGCTCACTACAGGGTCCGGGCTACACCTTC. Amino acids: CASSSLQGPGYTF.

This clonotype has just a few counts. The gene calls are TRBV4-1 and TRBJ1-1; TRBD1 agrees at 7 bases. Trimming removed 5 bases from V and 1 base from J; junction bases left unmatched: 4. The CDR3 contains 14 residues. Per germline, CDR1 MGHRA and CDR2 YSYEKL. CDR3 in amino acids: CASSKGQRNTEAFF. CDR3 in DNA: TGCGCCAGCAGCAAGGGACAGCGGAACACTGAAGCTTTCTTT.

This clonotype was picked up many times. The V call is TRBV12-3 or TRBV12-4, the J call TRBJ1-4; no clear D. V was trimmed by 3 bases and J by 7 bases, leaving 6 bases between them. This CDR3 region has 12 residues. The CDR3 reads CASSFEAEKLFF. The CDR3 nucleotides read TGTGCCAGCAGTTTTGAGGCTGAAAAACTGTTTTTT.

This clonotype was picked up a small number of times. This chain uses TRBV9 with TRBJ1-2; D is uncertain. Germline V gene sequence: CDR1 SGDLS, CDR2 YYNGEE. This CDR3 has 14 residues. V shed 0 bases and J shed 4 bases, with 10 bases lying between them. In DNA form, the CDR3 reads TGTGCCAGCAGCGTAGACGACCGACTCTATGGCTACACCTTC. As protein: CASSVDDRLYGYTF.

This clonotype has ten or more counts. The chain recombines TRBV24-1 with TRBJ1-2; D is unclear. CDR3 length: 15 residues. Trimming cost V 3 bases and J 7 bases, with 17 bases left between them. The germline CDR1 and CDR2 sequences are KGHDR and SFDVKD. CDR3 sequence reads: CATSDPNVGEAGYTF. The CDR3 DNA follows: TGTGCCACCAGTGATCCGAACGTCGGGGAAGCTGGCTACACCTTC.

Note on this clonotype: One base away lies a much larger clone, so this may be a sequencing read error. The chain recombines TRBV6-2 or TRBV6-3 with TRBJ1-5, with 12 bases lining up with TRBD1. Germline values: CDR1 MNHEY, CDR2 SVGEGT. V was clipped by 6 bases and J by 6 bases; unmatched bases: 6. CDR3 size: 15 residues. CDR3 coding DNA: TGTGCCAGCAGACCGGGACAGGGGGCTGGTCAGCCCCAGCATTTT. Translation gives CASRPGQGAGQPQHF.

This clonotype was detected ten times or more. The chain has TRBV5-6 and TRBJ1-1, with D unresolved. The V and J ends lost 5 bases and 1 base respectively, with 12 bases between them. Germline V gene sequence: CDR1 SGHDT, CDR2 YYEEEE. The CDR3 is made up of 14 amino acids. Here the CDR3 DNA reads TGTGCCAGCAGTCGAATTGACAAGAACACTGAAGCTTTCTTT. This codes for CASSRIDKNTEAFF.

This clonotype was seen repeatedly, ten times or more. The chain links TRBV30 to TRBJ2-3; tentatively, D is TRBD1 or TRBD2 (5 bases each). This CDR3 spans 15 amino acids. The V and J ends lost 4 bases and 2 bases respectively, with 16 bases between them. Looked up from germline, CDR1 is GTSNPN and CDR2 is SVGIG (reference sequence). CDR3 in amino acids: CAWKTPGTVTDTQYF. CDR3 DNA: TGTGCCTGGAAAACCCCCGGGACGGTCACAGATACGCAGTATTTT.

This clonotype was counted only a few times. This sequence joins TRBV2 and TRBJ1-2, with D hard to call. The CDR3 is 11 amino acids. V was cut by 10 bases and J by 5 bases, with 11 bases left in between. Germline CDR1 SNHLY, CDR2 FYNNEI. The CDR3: CANTGNYGYTF. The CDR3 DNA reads TGTGCCAATACCGGGAATTATGGCTACACCTTC.

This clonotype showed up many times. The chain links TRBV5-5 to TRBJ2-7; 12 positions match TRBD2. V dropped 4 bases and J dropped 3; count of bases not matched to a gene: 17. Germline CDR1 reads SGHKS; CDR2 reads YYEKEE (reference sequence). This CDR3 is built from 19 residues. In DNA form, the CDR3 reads TGTGCCAGCAGCCACCGTTGGACTAGCGGGGCCCTAACCTACTACGAGCAGTACTTC. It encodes CASSHRWTSGALTYYEQYF.

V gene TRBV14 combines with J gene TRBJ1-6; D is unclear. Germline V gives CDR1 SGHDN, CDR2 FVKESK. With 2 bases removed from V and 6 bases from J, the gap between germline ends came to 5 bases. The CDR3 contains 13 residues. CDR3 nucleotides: TGTGCCAGCAGCCAACAAAGTAATTCACCCCTCCACTTT. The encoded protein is CASSQQSNSPLHF. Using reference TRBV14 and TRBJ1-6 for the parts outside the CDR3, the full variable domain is EAGVTQFPSHSVIEKGQTVTLRCDPISGHDNLYWYRRVMGKEIKFLLHFVKESKQDESGMPNNRFLAERTGGTYSTLKVQPAELEDSGVYFCASSQQSNSPLHFGNGTRLTVT.

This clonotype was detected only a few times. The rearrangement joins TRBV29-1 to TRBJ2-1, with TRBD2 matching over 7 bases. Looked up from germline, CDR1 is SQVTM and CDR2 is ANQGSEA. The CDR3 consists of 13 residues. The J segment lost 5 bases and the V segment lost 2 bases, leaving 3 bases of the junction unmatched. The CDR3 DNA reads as TGCAGCGTTGAACTAGCGGTTAACAATGAGCAGTTCTTC. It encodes CSVELAVNNEQFF.

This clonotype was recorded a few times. The CDR3 bases are TGTGCCAGCAGGGGGGACAGGGCGCAAGATGAGCAGTTCTTC. It translates to CASRGDRAQDEQFF. The chain links TRBV12-3 or TRBV12-4 to TRBJ2-1, with 9 nucleotides matching TRBD1. V gave up 6 bases and J gave up 8 bases; unmatched junction bases: 8. The CDR3 length is 14 residues.

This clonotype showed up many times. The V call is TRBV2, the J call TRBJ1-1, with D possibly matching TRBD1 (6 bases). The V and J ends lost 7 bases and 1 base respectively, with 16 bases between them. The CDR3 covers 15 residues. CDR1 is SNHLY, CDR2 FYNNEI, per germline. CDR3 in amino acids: CASIERVQGNTEAFF. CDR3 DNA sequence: TGTGCCAGCATCGAAAGGGTACAGGGGAACACTGAAGCTTTCTTT.

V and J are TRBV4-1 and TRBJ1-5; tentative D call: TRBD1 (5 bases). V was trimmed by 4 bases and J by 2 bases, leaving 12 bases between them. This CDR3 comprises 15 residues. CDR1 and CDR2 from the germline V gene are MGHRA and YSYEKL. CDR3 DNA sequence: TGCGCCAGCAGCCTGACAGTGGGCGGCAATCAGCCCCAGCATTTT. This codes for CASSLTVGGNQPQHF.

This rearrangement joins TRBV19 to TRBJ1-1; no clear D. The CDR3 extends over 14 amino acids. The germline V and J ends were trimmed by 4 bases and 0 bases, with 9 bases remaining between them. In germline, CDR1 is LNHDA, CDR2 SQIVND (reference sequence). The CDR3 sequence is CASSRKSMNTEAFF. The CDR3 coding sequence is TGTGCCAGTAGTAGGAAGAGTATGAACACTGAAGCTTTCTTT.

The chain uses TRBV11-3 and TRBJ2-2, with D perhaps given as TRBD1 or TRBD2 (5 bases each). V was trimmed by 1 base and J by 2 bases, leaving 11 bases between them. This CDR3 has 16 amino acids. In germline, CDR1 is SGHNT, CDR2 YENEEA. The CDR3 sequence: CASSLGWGTNTGELFF. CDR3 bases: TGTGCCAGCAGCTTAGGTTGGGGGACCAACACCGGGGAGCTGTTTTTT.

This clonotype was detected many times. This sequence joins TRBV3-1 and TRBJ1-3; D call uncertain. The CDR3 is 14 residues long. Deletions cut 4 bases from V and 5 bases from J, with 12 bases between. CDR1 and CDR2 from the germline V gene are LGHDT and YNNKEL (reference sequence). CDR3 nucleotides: TGTGCCAGCAGCCCACTATCTAGGAGAAACACCATATATTTT. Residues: CASSPLSRRNTIYF.

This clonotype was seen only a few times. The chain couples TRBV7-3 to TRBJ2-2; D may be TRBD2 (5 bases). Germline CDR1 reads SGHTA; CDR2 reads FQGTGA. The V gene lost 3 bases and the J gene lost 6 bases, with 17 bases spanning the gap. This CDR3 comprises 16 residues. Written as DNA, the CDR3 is TGTGCCAGCAGCTTCGGCGGTCCGAGGGCCGCCGGGGAGCTGTTTTTT. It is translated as CASSFGGPRAAGELFF.

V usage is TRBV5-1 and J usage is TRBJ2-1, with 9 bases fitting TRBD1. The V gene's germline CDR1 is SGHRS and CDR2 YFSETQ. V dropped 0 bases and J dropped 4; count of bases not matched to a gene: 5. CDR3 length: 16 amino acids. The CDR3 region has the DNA TGCGCCAGCAGCTTGGAGCCGGGACAGGGTTACAATGAGCAGTTCTTC. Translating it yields CASSLEPGQGYNEQFF. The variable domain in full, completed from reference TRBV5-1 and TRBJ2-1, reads KAGVTQTPRYLIKTRGQQVTLSCSPISGHRSVSWYQQTPGQGLQFLFEYFSETQRNKGNFPGRFSGRQFSNSRSEMNVSTLELGDSALYLCASSLEPGQGYNEQFFGPGTRLTVL.

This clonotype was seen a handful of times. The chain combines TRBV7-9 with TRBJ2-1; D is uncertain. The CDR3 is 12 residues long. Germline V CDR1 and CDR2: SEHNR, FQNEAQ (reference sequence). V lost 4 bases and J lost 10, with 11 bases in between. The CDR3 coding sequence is TGTGCCAGCAGCTCCCTACAATACGAGCAGTTCTTC. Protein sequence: CASSSLQYEQFF. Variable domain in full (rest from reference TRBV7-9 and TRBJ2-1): DTGVSQNPRHKITKRGQNVTFRCDPISEHNRLYWYRQTLGQGPEFLTYFQNEAQLEKSRLLSDRFSAERPKGSFSTLEIQRTEQGDSAMYLCASSSLQYEQFFGPGTRLTVL.

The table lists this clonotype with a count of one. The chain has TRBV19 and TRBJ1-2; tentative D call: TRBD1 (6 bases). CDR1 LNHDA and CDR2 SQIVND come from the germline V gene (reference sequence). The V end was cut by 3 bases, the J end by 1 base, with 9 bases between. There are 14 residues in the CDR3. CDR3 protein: CASSMTGFNYGYTF. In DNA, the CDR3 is TGTGCCAGTAGTATGACAGGATTTAACTATGGCTACACCTTC.

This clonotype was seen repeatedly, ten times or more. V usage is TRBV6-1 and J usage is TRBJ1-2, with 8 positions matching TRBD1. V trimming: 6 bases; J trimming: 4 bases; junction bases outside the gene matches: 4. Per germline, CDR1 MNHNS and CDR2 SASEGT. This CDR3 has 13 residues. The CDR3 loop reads CASRPDRVYGYTF. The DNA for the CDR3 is TGTGCCAGCAGACCGGACAGGGTCTATGGCTACACCTTC.

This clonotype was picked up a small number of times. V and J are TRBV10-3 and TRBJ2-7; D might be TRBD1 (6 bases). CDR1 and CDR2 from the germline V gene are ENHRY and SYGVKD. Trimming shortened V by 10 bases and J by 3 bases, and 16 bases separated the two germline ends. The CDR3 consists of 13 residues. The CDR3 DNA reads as TGTGCCACCAACCCGGGACAAAGCTACGAGCAGTACTTC. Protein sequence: CATNPGQSYEQYF.

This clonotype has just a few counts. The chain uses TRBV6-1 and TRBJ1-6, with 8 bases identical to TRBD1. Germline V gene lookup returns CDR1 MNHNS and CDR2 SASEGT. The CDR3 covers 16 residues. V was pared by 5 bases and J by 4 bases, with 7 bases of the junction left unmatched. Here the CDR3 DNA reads TGTGCCAGCAGTTCCCCGACAGGGGCTTATAATTCACCCCTCCACTTT. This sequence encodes CASSSPTGAYNSPLHF.

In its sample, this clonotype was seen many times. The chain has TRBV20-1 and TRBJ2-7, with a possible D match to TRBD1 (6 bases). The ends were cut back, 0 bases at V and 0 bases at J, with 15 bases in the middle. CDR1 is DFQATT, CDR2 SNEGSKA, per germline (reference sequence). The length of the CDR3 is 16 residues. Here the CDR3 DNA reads TGCAGTGCTAGAGATTCGGCAGGGGCCAACTCCTACGAGCAGTACTTC. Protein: CSARDSAGANSYEQYF.